This is a list of T cell receptor beta chains from one sample in a study of shared clonotypes between healthy human individuals. The method was immunoSEQ multiplex PCR; TCRdb's version includes in-frame clones alone and lacks a portion of them. Here the sample spans about 2 million clones, roughly 96% being singletons. The sequencing input was naive CD4+ T cells sorted from blood. Receptors originate from a man younger than 30 in good health. CDR3s include the opening cysteine and the closing phenylalanine or tryptophan. D genes are given only for firm matches. Clone size is shown for a subset of rows, as once, few, many or a class of expanded clone.

j_gene	d_gene	abundance	v_gene	CDR3aa	CDR3nt
TRBJ2-2	TRBD1	.	TRBV5-1	CASSSGTGKTTGELFF	TGCGCCAGCAGCTCCGGGACAGGGAAAACCACCGGGGAGCTGTTTTTT
TRBJ1-4	TRBD1	.	TRBV7-9	CASSSWDSLNEKLFF	TGTGCCAGCAGCTCCTGGGACAGCTTAAATGAAAAACTGTTTTTT
TRBJ2-1	.	.	TRBV10-3	CAISDKAELNEQFF	TGTGCCATCAGTGATAAGGCAGAACTGAATGAGCAGTTCTTC
TRBJ1-5	TRBD1	.	TRBV7-7	CASSRFRIVGDSFNQPQHF	TGTGCTAGCAGCCGCTTTCGGATTGTCGGGGACAGCTTCAATCAGCCCCAGCATTTT
TRBJ2-1	.	.	TRBV7-2	CASSIVVGGFNEQFF	TGTGCCAGCAGCATAGTGGTCGGGGGCTTTAATGAGCAGTTCTTC
TRBJ2-7	TRBD2	.	TRBV9	CASSVGLAGGRYEQYF	TGTGCCAGCAGCGTAGGGCTAGCGGGAGGGCGTTACGAGCAGTACTTC
TRBJ2-7	TRBD2	.	TRBV5-4	CASSRNSGSLRGYEQYF	TGTGCCAGCAGCCGTAATAGCGGGAGCTTAAGGGGCTACGAGCAGTACTTC
TRBJ2-4	.	.	TRBV6-1	CASRTGTKNIQYF	TGTGCCAGCCGCACGGGGACCAAAAACATTCAGTACTTC
TRBJ2-3	.	.	TRBV5-6	CASSPSHVRSTDTQYF	TGTGCCAGCAGCCCCAGTCACGTGCGCAGCACAGATACGCAGTATTTT
TRBJ2-7	TRBD1	.	TRBV25-1	CASSAKDRGRTYEQYF	TGTGCCAGCAGTGCTAAAGACAGGGGTCGCACCTACGAGCAGTACTTC
TRBJ1-1	TRBD1	.	TRBV5-1	CASTASGTVVTEAFF	TGCGCCAGCACCGCTTCCGGGACAGTGGTCACTGAAGCTTTCTTT
TRBJ2-7	TRBD1	once	TRBV11-2	CASSTGAESYEQYF	TGTGCCAGCAGCACAGGGGCGGAATCCTACGAGCAGTACTTC
TRBJ2-1	TRBD2	.	TRBV6-5	CASTRGGASYNEQFF	TGTGCCAGCACCCGGGGGGGCGCCTCCTACAATGAGCAGTTCTTC
TRBJ2-5	.	.	TRBV5-6	CASSLAGTAGETQYF	TGTGCCAGCAGCTTGGCCGGGACGGCGGGGGAGACCCAGTACTTC
TRBJ2-7	TRBD1	once	TRBV18	CASSPPTGARDEQYF	TGTGCCAGCTCACCACCGACAGGGGCGCGGGACGAGCAGTACTTC
TRBJ1-1	TRBD1	.	TRBV10-3	CAIRTGQEGGTEAFF	TGTGCCATCAGAACGGGACAGGAAGGAGGCACTGAAGCTTTCTTT
TRBJ2-1	.	once	TRBV2	CASSANGGRGNEQFF	TGTGCCAGCAGTGCAAACGGGGGAAGGGGCAATGAGCAGTTCTTC
TRBJ2-3	.	.	TRBV30	CAWSYRLTDTQYF	TGTGCCTGGAGTTACCGGCTCACAGATACGCAGTATTTT
TRBJ2-5	.	.	TRBV20-1	CSALGQETQYF	TGCAGTGCTTTGGGCCAAGAGACCCAGTACTTC
TRBJ2-7	TRBD1	.	TRBV6-1	CASSEVGQGSYEQYF	TGTGCCAGCAGTGAAGTTGGACAGGGGTCCTACGAGCAGTACTTC
TRBJ1-1	TRBD1	.	TRBV5-1	CASSIGTGERAAFF	TGCGCCAGCAGCATCGGGACAGGGGAAAGAGCAGCTTTCTTT
TRBJ1-1	.	many	TRBV12-2	CAIPTPGGSEAFF	TGTGCAATCCCGACCCCAGGGGGCTCTGAAGCTTTCTTT
TRBJ1-1	.	.	TRBV4-1	CASSQGARDTEAFF	TGCGCCAGCAGCCAAGGGGCCAGGGACACTGAAGCTTTCTTT
TRBJ1-2	TRBD1	.	TRBV9	CASRGQGSTNYGYTF	TGTGCCAGCAGGGGACAGGGTAGTACTAACTATGGCTACACCTTC
TRBJ2-1	.	.	TRBV5-1	CASSFQADSYNEQFF	TGCGCCAGCAGCTTCCAAGCGGACTCCTACAATGAGCAGTTCTTC
TRBJ2-1	.	.	TRBV7-2	CASSLGSPDIPHEQFF	TGTGCCAGCAGCTTAGGAAGTCCCGACATTCCCCATGAGCAGTTCTTC
TRBJ1-4	.	.	TRBV11-2	CASSLNSWQVNEKLFF	TGTGCCAGCAGCTTAAACTCGTGGCAGGTTAATGAAAAACTGTTTTTT
TRBJ1-3	.	.	TRBV5-4	CASSLSQGSGNTIYF	TGTGCCAGCAGCTTGAGTCAGGGAAGTGGAAACACCATATATTTT
TRBJ2-7	.	.	TRBV6-6	CASTATTTYEQYF	TGTGCCAGCACTGCAACAACGACCTACGAGCAGTACTTC
TRBJ2-1	.	.	TRBV10-2	CASSEQGYNEQFF	TGCGCCAGCAGTGAGCAGGGCTACAATGAGCAGTTCTTC
TRBJ2-7	TRBD2	.	TRBV14	CASSLTSGSYEQYF	TGTGCCAGCAGCCTGACTAGCGGTTCCTACGAGCAGTACTTC
TRBJ1-1	.	.	TRBV4-1	CASSHPTGLNTEAFF	TGCGCCAGCAGCCACCCGACAGGCCTGAACACTGAAGCTTTCTTT
TRBJ1-1	TRBD1	.	TRBV5-4	CASSILTGGNTEAFF	TGTGCCAGCAGCATTCTAACAGGGGGCAACACTGAAGCTTTCTTT
TRBJ1-4	.	.	TRBV27	CARAIRGF	TGTGCCAGAGCGATTCGGGGTTTT
TRBJ1-2	.	.	TRBV30	CAWSVPKQPGYTF	TGTGCCTGGAGTGTACCTAAGCAGCCGGGCTACACCTTC
TRBJ1-4	TRBD1	.	TRBV6-5	CASSRQGTNEKLFF	TGTGCCAGCAGCAGACAGGGAACTAATGAAAAACTGTTTTTT
TRBJ2-3	TRBD2	.	TRBV29-1	CSVGTSIDTQYF	TGCAGCGTTGGGACTAGTATAGATACGCAGTATTTT
TRBJ1-4	.	.	TRBV10-1	CASSAGGKLFF	TGCGCCAGCAGTGCGGGGGGAAAACTGTTTTTT
TRBJ2-5	TRBD1	.	TRBV5-1	CASSLGSRDRGETQYF	TGCGCCAGCAGCTTGGGTAGTCGGGACAGGGGGGAGACCCAGTACTTC
TRBJ2-7	TRBD2	many	TRBV5-1	CASSLGLAGGIEQYF	TGCGCCAGCAGCCTGGGGCTAGCGGGAGGGATCGAGCAGTACTTC
TRBJ2-6	.	once	TRBV4-1	CASSPAGTGLGGANVLTF	TGCGCCAGCAGCCCAGCCGGGACGGGCTTGGGTGGGGCCAACGTCCTGACTTTC
TRBJ1-4	.	.	TRBV19	CASSMFGDTNEKLFF	TGTGCCAGTAGTATGTTTGGGGACACCAATGAAAAACTGTTTTTT
TRBJ1-1	.	.	TRBV9	CASSVVTGNTEAFF	TGTGCCAGCAGCGTAGTGACAGGGAACACTGAAGCTTTCTTT
TRBJ2-7	TRBD1	.	TRBV6-1	CASSPRDSPYEQYF	TGTGCCAGCAGTCCCCGGGACAGCCCCTACGAGCAGTACTTC
TRBJ2-7	.	.	TRBV2	CASMEQGLSYEQYF	TGTGCCAGCATGGAGCAGGGACTCTCCTACGAGCAGTACTTC
TRBJ2-2	.	.	TRBV11-2	CASSLGGPGRNTGELFF	TGTGCCAGCAGCCTCGGGGGCCCCGGACGGAACACCGGGGAGCTGTTTTTT
TRBJ2-2	.	.	TRBV10-3	CAISDRDGELFF	TGTGCCATCAGTGACAGGGACGGGGAGCTGTTTTTT
TRBJ1-3	.	.	TRBV5-1	CASSLDSGNTIYF	TGCGCCAGCAGCTTGGACTCCGGAAACACCATATATTTT
TRBJ1-1	.	.	TRBV10-3	CAISETGNTEAFF	TGTGCCATCAGTGAGACGGGGAACACTGAAGCTTTCTTT
TRBJ1-1	.	.	TRBV11-2	CASSLDLRESGMGQAFF	TGTGCCAGCAGCTTAGATCTAAGGGAGTCAGGGATGGGCCAAGCTTTCTTT
TRBJ2-5	TRBD2	.	TRBV7-2	CASSLAMGGVETQYF	TGTGCCAGCAGCTTAGCGATGGGAGGGGTGGAGACCCAGTACTTC